The clone carrying this T cell receptor (beta chain) was seen only a few times. V was clipped by 6 bases and J by 1 base, with 7 bases between them. CDR3 size: 12 residues. Looked up from germline, CDR1 is MNHEY and CDR2 is SVGAGI. This sample was included in a study of blood T cell repertoires in COVID-19. TCRdb's table, derived via immunoSEQ multiplex PCR, lists solely in-frame clones and lacks some. The repertoire consists of 130,000 or so clones, with about 74% occurring once and the leading ten covering 7.9%. Sequences were obtained from peripheral blood. The source is a human donor in a cohort sampled during active COVID-19. The V and J genes are TRBV6-5 and TRBJ2-7; no clear D gene. The CDR3 nucleotides are TGTGCCAGCAGCGACTTATCCTACGAGCAGTACTTC. It codes for CASSDLSYEQYF.